The 14 T cell receptor beta chains presented below share a single source sample, sequenced in a study of T cells in Graves' hyperthyroidism and ophthalmopathy. RNA transcripts served as the template for amplifying TCR beta CDR3 regions. TCR CDR3 underwent first-round RT-PCR with the HTBI primer set. TCRdb recomputed calls from the multiplex PCR reads with MiXCR, one row per CDR3 protein. Seen here are roughly 800,000 distinct CDR3 sequences, around 39% observed once, and the top ten hold 7.5% to 9.5%. The sample taken for sequencing was blood. These receptors were collected from a man younger than 35 with Graves' hyperthyroidism.

The genes are TRBV2 and TRBJ1-1, with no clear D. Germline CDR1 reads SNHLY; CDR2 reads FYNNEI. The V and J ends lost 5 bases and 1 base respectively, with 11 bases between them. The length of the CDR3 is 14 residues. The CDR3 DNA reads TGTGCCAGCAGTATGGACCGGGCGAACACTGAAGCTTTCTTT. Its translation is CASSMDRANTEAFF.

This clonotype showed up just once. A much larger clonotype is one base distant, so this may be a read error. The chain uses TRBV7-2 and TRBJ2-5, with 12 bases aligning to TRBD2. CDR3 length: 16 residues. Per germline, CDR1 SGHTA and CDR2 FQGNSA. CDR3 sequence: CASRPSSGRGWETRYF. In DNA form, the CDR3 reads TGTGCCAGCAGGCCTTCTAGCGGGAGGGGGTGGGAGACCCGGTACTTC.

The chain joins TRBV6-1 to TRBJ2-5; D may match TRBD1 or TRBD2 (5 bases each). The V gene's germline CDR1 is MNHNS and CDR2 SASEGT. The ends were cut back, 5 bases at V and 0 bases at J, with 16 bases in the middle. This CDR3 spans 16 amino acids. Here the CDR3 reads CASSYSIGTDQETQYF. CDR3 bases: TGTGCCAGCAGTTACTCGATAGGGACGGACCAAGAGACCCAGTACTTC.

This clonotype occurred many times. This sequence joins TRBV12-3 or TRBV12-4 and TRBJ2-7, with unresolved D. The CDR3 has 11 amino acids. The ends were cut back, 6 bases at V and 3 bases at J, with 6 bases in the middle. CDR3 residues: CASSYDYEQYF. The CDR3 DNA follows: TGTGCCAGCAGCTACGACTACGAGCAGTACTTC.

The sample holds one count of this clonotype. The V gene is TRBV9, the J gene TRBJ1-2; TRBD1 is a possible D gene (6 bases). Trimming left V 4 bases short and J 8 bases short, with 24 bases between. CDR1 and CDR2 (germline): SGDLS, YYNGEE. This CDR3 region has 16 residues. The CDR3 spells CASSISLGGGGEGYTF. The DNA for the CDR3 is TGTGCCAGCAGCATCTCACTTGGGGGGGGGGGCGAAGGCTACACCTTC.

The chain has TRBV2 and TRBJ2-5; weak D call: TRBD2 (6 bases). Germline-derived CDR1 and CDR2 are SNHLY and FYNNEI. Between the trimmed V and J ends, which lost 6 bases and 4 bases, there was a span of 15 bases. The CDR3 loop spans 14 amino acids. CDR3 coding DNA: TGTGCCAGCAGCCACCCGGGGGTGAGAGAGACCCAGTACTTC. This gives the protein CASSHPGVRETQYF.

The sample holds many counts of this clonotype. The V call is TRBV9, the J call TRBJ1-6; no clear D gene. CDR3 length: 14 amino acids. Germline V gene sequence: CDR1 SGDLS, CDR2 YYNGEE. V was trimmed by 0 bases and J by 6 bases, leaving 7 bases between them. The CDR3 DNA is TGTGCCAGCAGCGTAGCCGAGAGTAATTCACCCCTCCACTTT. Translation: CASSVAESNSPLHF.

The V gene is TRBV10-3, the J gene TRBJ2-6, with 8 bases aligning to TRBD1. The CDR3 length is 18 residues. Germline V gives CDR1 ENHRY, CDR2 SYGVKD. The ends lost 10 bases at V and 2 bases at J; junction bases unmatched: 16. CDR3 sequence reads: CATLRRDRSIPGANVLTF. The CDR3 nucleotides read TGTGCCACCTTGCGCCGGGACAGGAGCATCCCTGGGGCCAACGTCCTGACTTTC.

This clonotype was observed many times. V usage is TRBV29-1 and J usage is TRBJ1-1, with 8 bases matching TRBD1. The germline gives CDR1 SQVTM, CDR2 ANQGSEA. The CDR3 is 15 amino acids. The J segment lost 3 bases and the V segment lost 5 bases, leaving 11 bases of the junction unmatched. The CDR3 sequence is CSVTFSVTGDTEAFF. As DNA, the CDR3 is TGCAGCGTTACCTTCTCAGTGACAGGGGACACTGAAGCTTTCTTT.

The V gene is TRBV7-9, the J gene TRBJ2-2, with a possible D match to TRBD1 (7 bases). This CDR3 has 16 amino acids. Germline CDR1 SEHNR, CDR2 FQNEAQ (reference sequence). V was shortened by 5 bases and J by 0 bases, with 13 bases between the two germline ends. CDR3 region: CASSPAGGTNTGELFF. The CDR3 region has the DNA TGTGCCAGCAGCCCGGCAGGGGGGACGAACACCGGGGAGCTGTTTTTT.

The table lists this clonotype with many counts. This chain connects TRBV4-1 to TRBJ1-2; no firm D call. The germline V gene has CDR1 MGHRA and CDR2 YSYEKL. V was pared by 1 base and J by 6 bases, with 12 bases between. The CDR3 consists of 14 residues. In DNA, the CDR3 is TGCGCCAGCAGCCAAGGGCGGAGCTTGGATGGCTACACCTTC. Its translation is CASSQGRSLDGYTF.

There are many counts of this clonotype. The genes are TRBV20-1 and TRBJ1-5; D is perhaps TRBD1 (5 bases). Trimming took off 4 bases at V and 3 bases at J, with 13 bases between the two ends. CDR3 length equals 14 residues. Germline CDR1 and CDR2: DFQATT and SNEGSKA (reference sequence). CDR3 residues: CSANKEGSNQPQHF. Here the CDR3 DNA reads TGCAGTGCTAATAAGGAGGGGTCCAATCAGCCCCAGCATTTT.

The chain joins TRBV7-2 to TRBJ2-7; D possibly corresponds to TRBD1 (5 bases). V was cut by 2 bases and J by 2 bases, with 13 bases left in between. CDR3 length: 15 amino acids. Germline V gene sequence: CDR1 SGHTA, CDR2 FQGNSA. The CDR3 coding sequence is TGTGCCAGCAGCTTACGACAGAAGCTTACCTACGAGCAGTACTTC. Its translation: CASSLRQKLTYEQYF. The complete variable domain, with remaining parts taken from reference TRBV7-2 and TRBJ2-7, reads GAGVSQSPSNKVTEKGKDVELRCDPISGHTALYWYRQSLGQGLEFLIYFQGNSAPDKSGLPSDRFSAERTGGSVSTLTIQRTQQEDSAVYLCASSLRQKLTYEQYFGPGTRLTVT.

This clonotype was seen many times. The chain employs TRBV20-1 and TRBJ1-4, with D hard to call. This CDR3 contains 12 residues. V lost 2 bases, J lost 8 bases, and 9 bases lay in between. Germline CDR1 is DFQATT and CDR2 is SNEGSKA (reference sequence). The CDR3 sequence is CSARSSGEKLFF. CDR3 coding DNA: TGCAGTGCTAGATCCTCTGGAGAAAAACTGTTTTTT.